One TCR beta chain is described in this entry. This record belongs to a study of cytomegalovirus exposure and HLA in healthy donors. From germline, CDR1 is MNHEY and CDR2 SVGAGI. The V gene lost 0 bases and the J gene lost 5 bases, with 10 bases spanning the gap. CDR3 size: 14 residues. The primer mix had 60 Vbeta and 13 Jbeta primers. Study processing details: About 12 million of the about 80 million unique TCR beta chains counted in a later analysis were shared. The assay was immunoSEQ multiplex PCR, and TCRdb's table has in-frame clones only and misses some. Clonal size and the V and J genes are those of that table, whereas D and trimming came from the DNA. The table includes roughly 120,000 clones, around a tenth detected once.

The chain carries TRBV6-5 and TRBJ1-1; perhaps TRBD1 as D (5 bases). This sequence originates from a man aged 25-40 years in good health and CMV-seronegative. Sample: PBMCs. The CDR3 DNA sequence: TGTGCCAGCAGTTACTCGAACCGGGGGACTGAAGCTTTCTTT. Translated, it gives CASSYSNRGTEAFF.